This T cell receptor (beta chain) is from a study of shared T cell receptors in the human thymus. Assay used: immunoSEQ multiplex PCR; TCRdb lists only in-frame clones, some missing. The sample holds 700,000 or so clones, roughly 85% seen once. This CDR3 spans 15 amino acids. J gave up 4 bases and V 4 bases, and 5 bases lay outside the gene matches. Germline CDR1 and CDR2: MNHEY and SMNVEV (reference sequence). The sample was also reused in another study, on human thymus T cells. That work contributes: Healthy Finnish infants having corrective surgery for congenital heart defects served as donors. Resections that were taken during corrective heart surgery supplied the thymus tissue. V and J gene usage appeared biased in thymic and blood repertoires. Thymic repertoires of unrelated individuals were reported in related research to overlap highly.

The gene calls are TRBV27 and TRBJ1-5, with TRBD1 identical over 9 bases. This TCR derives from a girl less than two years old with a congenital heart defect. The sample consisted of thymocytes. CDR3 residues: CASSWTGASNQPQHF. The CDR3 DNA reads TGTGCCAGCAGTTGGACAGGGGCTTCGAATCAGCCCCAGCATTTT.